These 15 T cell receptor beta chains originate from one sample sequenced in a study of T cell changes during pregnancy in multiple sclerosis. Sequencing was performed with immunoSEQ multiplex PCR; in TCRdb, only in-frame clones are kept and a portion is missing. The sample has 25,000 to 35,000 clones, 85% to 95% seen once. The sample here was CD8+ T cells from peripheral blood mononuclear cells, taken before pregnancy. These TCRs come from a female donor with multiple sclerosis, enrolled in a pregnancy study.

The chain has TRBV7-9 and TRBJ1-1; D is possibly TRBD1 (6 bases). The CDR3 contains 12 residues. V was trimmed by 1 base and J by 10 bases, leaving 10 bases between them. The V gene's germline CDR1 is SEHNR and CDR2 FQNEAQ (reference sequence). CDR3 in DNA: TGTGCCAGCAGCTTAGTGGGCAGGGGAGCTTTCTTT. Protein: CASSLVGRGAFF.

The V gene is TRBV7-6, the J gene TRBJ2-5, with TRBD2 matching over 13 bases. The V and J ends lost 6 bases and 5 bases, in that order; junction bases with no gene match: 12. The length of the CDR3 is 17 residues. From germline, CDR1 is SGHVS and CDR2 FNYEAQ. This CDR3 reads CASSSRTSGSLGETQYF. As DNA, the CDR3 is TGTGCCAGCAGTTCTCGGACTAGCGGGAGTCTCGGGGAGACCCAGTACTTC.

The chain employs TRBV7-9 and TRBJ1-1; the D is unclear. The CDR3 loop spans 13 amino acids. Trimming removed 1 base from V and 1 base from J, with 4 bases in between. Germline assignment: CDR1 SEHNR and CDR2 FQNEAQ (reference sequence). In nucleotides, the CDR3 is TGTGCCAGCAGCTTAGAGAGGAACACTGAAGCTTTCTTT. Translating gives CASSLERNTEAFF.

This sequence joins TRBV5-6 and TRBJ2-7, with D perhaps TRBD1 (5 bases). The CDR3 runs to 13 residues. With 0 bases removed from V and 1 base from J, the gap between germline ends came to 5 bases. Germline V gene lookup returns CDR1 SGHDT and CDR2 YYEEEE. The CDR3 sequence is CASSLGQSYEQYF. As DNA, the CDR3 is TGTGCCAGCAGCTTGGGACAGTCCTACGAGCAGTACTTC. Together with reference TRBV5-6 and TRBJ2-7, the CDR3 gives the full variable domain: DAGVTQSPTHLIKTRGQQVTLRCSPKSGHDTVSWYQQALGQGPQFIFQYYEEEERQRGNFPDRFSGHQFPNYSSELNVNALLLGDSALYLCASSLGQSYEQYFGPGTRLTVT.

This clone was picked up a small number of times. The rearrangement joins TRBV6-4 to TRBJ2-1, with D possibly matching TRBD2 (6 bases). The germline CDR1 and CDR2 sequences are MRHNA and SNTAGT. The CDR3 sequence is 14 residues long. V was trimmed by 2 bases and J by 7 bases, leaving 12 bases between them. CDR3 protein: CASSDRSEGNEQFF. The CDR3 bases are TGTGCCAGCAGTGACCGGTCGGAGGGAAATGAGCAGTTCTTC.

The chain has TRBV4-1 and TRBJ2-7, with TRBD1 matching over 7 bases. Trimming took 4 bases from V and 7 from J; bases not matched to a gene: 10. The CDR3 consists of 14 residues. CDR1 and CDR2 from the germline V gene are MGHRA and YSYEKL. The CDR3 region has the DNA TGCGCCAGCAGCCCACAGAAGGGGGCTCTTGAGCAGTACTTC. It is translated as CASSPQKGALEQYF.

The chain is built from TRBV5-4 and TRBJ2-1; 8 bases map to TRBD1. The CDR3 is 14 amino acids. In germline, CDR1 is SGHNT, CDR2 YYREEE (reference sequence). J lost 6 bases, V lost 3 bases, and 5 bases had no gene match. In DNA form, the CDR3 reads TGTGCCAGCAGCTGGACAGGGAGTGGCAATGAGCAGTTCTTC. Translation gives CASSWTGSGNEQFF.

The rearrangement joins TRBV7-9 to TRBJ2-3; TRBD1 aligns across 11 bases. The CDR3 extends over 17 amino acids. Per the germline V gene, CDR1 is SEHNR and CDR2 is FQNEAQ (reference sequence). V gave up 5 bases and J gave up 2 bases; unmatched junction bases: 9. The CDR3 nucleotides read TGTGCCAGCAGCAAACGGCCCGGACAGGGGGCCACAGATACGCAGTATTTT. It is translated as CASSKRPGQGATDTQYF.

The chain couples TRBV27 to TRBJ2-1, with 8 bases fitting TRBD2. Germline CDR1 and CDR2: MNHEY and SMNVEV (reference sequence). The CDR3 extends over 14 amino acids. V dropped 4 bases and J dropped 1; count of bases not matched to a gene: 0. The CDR3 bases are TGTGCCAGCAGTTCGGGGGGGTCCTACAATGAGCAGTTCTTC. Translating it yields CASSSGGSYNEQFF.

This clone appeared a single time. V gene TRBV6-5 combines with J gene TRBJ2-1, with TRBD2 matching 10 bases. After removal of 2 bases from V and 9 bases from J, the junction contained 1 base not matched to a gene. The length of the CDR3 is 13 residues. Germline V gene data show CDR1 as MNHEY and CDR2 as SVGAGI. The CDR3 bases are TGTGCCAGCAGTTACGGGACTAGCGTTGAGCAGTTCTTC. Translated: CASSYGTSVEQFF.

V and J are TRBV5-1 and TRBJ2-1; 12 bases agree with TRBD2. Germline-derived CDR1 and CDR2 are SGHRS and YFSETQ. The CDR3 length is 15 residues. V lost 0 bases, J lost 7 bases, and 2 bases stayed unmatched. The CDR3, as DNA: TGCGCCAGCAGCTTGGCTAGCGGGAGGGGGAATGAGCAGTTCTTC. It yields the protein CASSLASGRGNEQFF. Full variable domain (outside the CDR3, taken from reference TRBV5-1 and TRBJ2-1): KAGVTQTPRYLIKTRGQQVTLSCSPISGHRSVSWYQQTPGQGLQFLFEYFSETQRNKGNFPGRFSGRQFSNSRSEMNVSTLELGDSALYLCASSLASGRGNEQFFGPGTRLTVL.

The rearrangement uses TRBV5-1 and TRBJ1-1, with 8 positions matching TRBD1. This CDR3 comprises 15 residues. Trimming removed 3 bases from V and 5 bases from J; junction bases left unmatched: 9. The germline CDR1 and CDR2 sequences are SGHRS and YFSETQ. The CDR3 nucleotides are TGCGCCAGCAGCTCCAGGGGGACAGGTGGTACTGAAGCTTTCTTT. This encodes CASSSRGTGGTEAFF.

The chain recombines TRBV29-1 with TRBJ2-6, with 7 bases lining up with TRBD1. J was trimmed by 0 bases and V by 7 bases; bases with no gene match: 9. This CDR3 comprises 16 residues. Germline loops: CDR1 SQVTM, CDR2 ANQGSEA. The chain's CDR3 is CSARDSSFSGANVLTF. The CDR3, as DNA: TGCAGCGCCCGGGACAGCTCTTTCTCTGGGGCCAACGTCCTGACTTTC.

The J gene is TRBJ1-2, the V gene TRBV6-1, with D perhaps TRBD1 (5 bases). Trimming left V 1 base short and J 4 bases short, with 13 bases between. The CDR3 spans 15 residues. The V gene's germline CDR1 is MNHNS and CDR2 SASEGT. The CDR3 here is CASSEGGDGAYGYTF. The CDR3 DNA follows: TGTGCCAGCAGTGAAGGCGGGGACGGGGCCTATGGCTACACCTTC.

This chain joins TRBV19 and TRBJ2-7; D gene ambiguous. Germline lookup yields CDR1 LNHDA and CDR2 SQIVND (reference sequence). The CDR3 consists of 13 residues. V was trimmed by 5 bases and J by 4 bases, leaving 12 bases between them. The CDR3 reads CASSYAESYEQYF. The DNA for the CDR3 is TGTGCCAGTAGTTATGCGGAGTCTTACGAGCAGTACTTC.